A selection of T cell receptor beta chains follows, all from one sample in a study of vaccination and CD4 T cells after COVID-19. From the PCR reads, TCRdb called clonotypes with MiXCR, one entry per CDR3 protein. Here the sample spans 9,500 to 15,000 distinct CDR3 sequences, approximately 50% being singletons. Antigen specificity for these receptors is unknown. This material consisted of cultured CD4+ T cells from blood, taken after SARS-CoV-2 vaccination. These receptors all stem from a human donor with COVID-19. CDR3s include the opening cysteine and the closing phenylalanine or tryptophan. D genes are given only for firm matches. Clone size is given for some rows only: seen once, a few or many times, or a class if the clone is expanded.

len: 12
j_gene: TRBJ1-2
abundance: .
v_gene: TRBV29-1
d_gene: .
CDR3nt: TGCAGCGCACCAACAGGCGTCTATGGCTACACCTTC
CDR3aa: CSAPTGVYGYTF

len: 14
j_gene: TRBJ2-1
abundance: .
v_gene: TRBV5-4
d_gene: TRBD2
CDR3nt: TGTGCCACCATAGCGGGGCGGCAAGGCAATGAGCAGTTCTTC
CDR3aa: CATIAGRQGNEQFF

len: 11
j_gene: TRBJ2-7
abundance: .
v_gene: TRBV11-2
d_gene: .
CDR3nt: TGTGCCAGCAGCCAAAACTACGAGCAGTACTTC
CDR3aa: CASSQNYEQYF

len: 16
j_gene: TRBJ2-4
abundance: few
v_gene: TRBV20-1
d_gene: TRBD1
CDR3nt: TGCAGTGCTAGAGAACGCGGGAGACAGGGGGGGTACATTCAGTACTTC
CDR3aa: CSARERGRQGGYIQYF

len: 15
j_gene: TRBJ2-3
abundance: .
v_gene: TRBV5-5
d_gene: .
CDR3nt: TGTGCCAGCAGCTTGGAGGGGTGGGGCACAGATACGCAGTATTTT
CDR3aa: CASSLEGWGTDTQYF

len: 16
j_gene: TRBJ2-1
abundance: .
v_gene: TRBV20-1
d_gene: TRBD2
CDR3nt: TGCAGTGCTAGGACCCCTAGCGGGGGCCAAAACAATGAGCAGTTCTTC
CDR3aa: CSARTPSGGQNNEQFF

len: 13
j_gene: TRBJ1-6
abundance: few
v_gene: TRBV6-5
d_gene: .
CDR3nt: TGTGCCAGCAGTTCGGATTCGGGGTCACCCCTCCACTTT
CDR3aa: CASSSDSGSPLHF

len: 14
j_gene: TRBJ1-2
abundance: .
v_gene: TRBV6-5
d_gene: TRBD1
CDR3nt: TGTGCCAGCAGTTCCATTACAGGGGGGTATGGCTACACCTTC
CDR3aa: CASSSITGGYGYTF

len: 16
j_gene: TRBJ2-6
abundance: .
v_gene: TRBV2
d_gene: .
CDR3nt: TGTGCCAGCAGTCCAGGGCAGTCCTCTGGGGCCAACGTCCTGACTTTC
CDR3aa: CASSPGQSSGANVLTF

len: 15
j_gene: TRBJ2-5
abundance: .
v_gene: TRBV5-1
d_gene: .
CDR3nt: TGCGCCAGCAGCCCCTACCCCACGGCGACCGAGACCCAGTACTTC
CDR3aa: CASSPYPTATETQYF

len: 17
j_gene: TRBJ2-7
abundance: .
v_gene: TRBV5-8
d_gene: TRBD1
CDR3nt: TGTGCCAGCAGCTTGGCCTTATTACAGGGGGTGATCTACGAGCAGTACTTC
CDR3aa: CASSLALLQGVIYEQYF

len: 16
j_gene: TRBJ1-5
abundance: few
v_gene: TRBV6-1
d_gene: .
CDR3nt: TGTGCCAGCAGCCTGGCACAGGGAATTGACAATCAGCCCCAGCATTTT
CDR3aa: CASSLAQGIDNQPQHF

len: 15
j_gene: TRBJ1-6
abundance: few
v_gene: TRBV6-2/TRBV6-3
d_gene: TRBD1
CDR3nt: TGTGCCAGCACCGACCGGACAGGCGGTAATTCACCCCTCCACTTT
CDR3aa: CASTDRTGGNSPLHF

len: 16
j_gene: TRBJ2-2
abundance: once
v_gene: TRBV7-9
d_gene: .
CDR3nt: TGTGCCAGCAGCTTCAGCAGGGGGGTACTGGCTGGGGAGCTGTTTTTT
CDR3aa: CASSFSRGVLAGELFF

len: 14
j_gene: TRBJ1-1
abundance: .
v_gene: TRBV2
d_gene: TRBD1
CDR3nt: TGTGCCAGCAGTGAATCAGGGGGGTCCACTGAAGCTTTCTTT
CDR3aa: CASSESGGSTEAFF

len: 14
j_gene: TRBJ1-5
abundance: few
v_gene: TRBV30
d_gene: .
CDR3nt: TGTGCCTGGAGTGTAGTACAGGGCCATCAGCCCCAGCATTTT
CDR3aa: CAWSVVQGHQPQHF

len: 16
j_gene: TRBJ1-5
abundance: .
v_gene: TRBV7-2
d_gene: .
CDR3nt: TGTGCCAGCAGCTTAGTCCACGAGAATAGCAATCAGCCCCAGCATTTT
CDR3aa: CASSLVHENSNQPQHF

len: 13
j_gene: TRBJ1-3
abundance: few
v_gene: TRBV7-7
d_gene: .
CDR3nt: TGTGCTAGCAGCTCGAGAGCTGGAAACACCATATATTTT
CDR3aa: CASSSRAGNTIYF

len: 14
j_gene: TRBJ2-1
abundance: .
v_gene: TRBV7-2
d_gene: TRBD2
CDR3nt: TGTGCCAGCAGCTTCGGCGGGGGGGCCAATGAGCAGTTCTTC
CDR3aa: CASSFGGGANEQFF

len: 14
j_gene: TRBJ1-1
abundance: few
v_gene: TRBV6-5
d_gene: .
CDR3nt: TGTGCCAGCAGCTACTTCCAACAGAACACTGAAGCTTTCTTT
CDR3aa: CASSYFQQNTEAFF

len: 14
j_gene: TRBJ2-2
abundance: once
v_gene: TRBV19
d_gene: .
CDR3nt: TGTGCCAGTACTACAATAACCGCGACCGGGGAGCTGTTTTTT
CDR3aa: CASTTITATGELFF

len: 13
j_gene: TRBJ1-1
abundance: few
v_gene: TRBV10-1
d_gene: TRBD1
CDR3nt: TGCGCCAGCAAAGACAGGGGTTTGACTGAAGCTTTCTTT
CDR3aa: CASKDRGLTEAFF

len: 16
j_gene: TRBJ2-7
abundance: few
v_gene: TRBV7-8
d_gene: TRBD1
CDR3nt: TGTGCCAGCAGCTTAGCTTCCGGACAGGTCCGCTACGAGCAGTACTTC
CDR3aa: CASSLASGQVRYEQYF